Listed below are T cell receptor beta chains from one sample, sequenced in a study of T-cell reconstitution after alpha-beta-depleted transplantation in children. A single record per CDR3 protein comes from TCRdb applying MiXCR to the PCR reads. The sample includes 800,000 to 1,000,000 distinct CDR3 sequences, roughly 29% of them seen just once. The specimen comprised PBMCs, mostly from graft donor cells, sampled 360 days after TCRalphabeta/CD19-depleted stem cell transplant. These receptors originate from a boy under three years old who had a stem cell transplant for SCID, so the T cells may come from the graft donor. Each CDR3 is given with its conserved first and last residue. D genes are given only for firm matches. Not all rows give a size; the values are once, few, many and, for expanded clones, a class.

j_gene | abundance | d_gene | v_gene | CDR3nt | CDR3aa
TRBJ2-6 | few | NA | TRBV10-2 | TGCGCCAGCAGTGAGCCTGTCCTCGGTGGGGCCAACGTCCTGACTTTC | CASSEPVLGGANVLTF
TRBJ1-5 | NA | NA | TRBV12-3/TRBV12-4 | TGTGCCAGCAAGTTGGGGGGCCGGGATCAGCCCCAGCATTTT | CASKLGGRDQPQHF
TRBJ1-1 | NA | NA | TRBV5-1 | TGCGCCAGCAGCTTAATGACAGGAATGAACACTGAAGCTTTCTTT | CASSLMTGMNTEAFF
TRBJ2-1 | NA | NA | TRBV29-1 | TGCAGCGTCCAAAGGCTGGCCCTCAATGAGCAGTTCTTC | CSVQRLALNEQFF
TRBJ2-3 | few | NA | TRBV10-2 | TGCGCCAGCAGTGGACAGGGAGGAATCGGCACAGATACGCAGTATTTT | CASSGQGGIGTDTQYF
TRBJ2-2 | NA | TRBD1 | TRBV12-3/TRBV12-4 | TGTGCCAGCAGCATACCAGGGGGTAGAGACACCGGGGAGCTGTTTTTT | CASSIPGGRDTGELFF
TRBJ2-5 | NA | NA | TRBV20-1 | TGCAGCGCCCGGCTGGGGGAGACCCAGTACTTC | CSARLGETQYF
TRBJ1-4 | few | NA | TRBV5-1 | TGCGCCAGCAGCCCGGGCAGGGATAATGAAAAACTGTTTTTT | CASSPGRDNEKLFF
TRBJ2-1 | few | NA | TRBV5-1 | TGCGCCAGCAGCCCTGGAGGGGGAGGTGGGCAGTTCTTC | CASSPGGGGGQFF
TRBJ2-3 | few | NA | TRBV12-3/TRBV12-4 | TGTGCCAGCAGTTTAACGGGGGAAAGTACGCAGTATTTT | CASSLTGESTQYF
TRBJ1-2 | NA | TRBD1 | TRBV6-5 | TGTGCCAGCAGTTACTCCGAGGGGGCGCGGGGGAGCTACACCTTC | CASSYSEGARGSYTF
TRBJ2-1 | few | NA | TRBV20-1 | TGCAGTGCTAGAGGTTTGTTGGGGGTGTCCTACAATGAGCAGTTCTTC | CSARGLLGVSYNEQFF
TRBJ2-1 | few | TRBD2 | TRBV30 | TGTGCCTCTAGCGGGATCTTATACAATGAGCAGTTCTTC | CASSGILYNEQFF
TRBJ1-4 | many | NA | TRBV28 | TGTGCCAGCAGTTTAGTGCTATTTGGTGAAAAACTGTTTTTT | CASSLVLFGEKLFF
TRBJ2-1 | few | TRBD1 | TRBV4-3 | TGCGCCAGCAGCTCAAACCCACAGGGGTCATTTAATGAGCAGTTCTTC | CASSSNPQGSFNEQFF
TRBJ2-1 | NA | TRBD1 | TRBV19 | TGTGCCAGTAGTATAGATCTATCCAGGGGGCGAAATGAGCAGTTCTTC | CASSIDLSRGRNEQFF
TRBJ2-3 | once | TRBD2 | TRBV7-2 | TGTGCCAGCAGCTTGGGACTAGGGGCAACAGATACGCAGTATTTT | CASSLGLGATDTQYF
TRBJ2-3 | NA | TRBD2 | TRBV5-1 | TGCGCCAGCAGCCCGTCGACTAGCGGGGGGGCGAATACGCAGTATTTT | CASSPSTSGGANTQYF
TRBJ1-1 | NA | TRBD1 | TRBV7-9 | TGTGCCGGCAAGGGGGCCGCTGAAGCTTTCTTT | CAGKGAAEAFF
TRBJ2-7 | NA | TRBD2 | TRBV18 | TGTGCCAGCTCACCACAACCCGGGAGGACCTACGAGCAGTACTTC | CASSPQPGRTYEQYF
TRBJ2-5 | few | NA | TRBV6-5 | TGTGCCAGCAGTTACTCAGTCTCACCCGGGGAGACCCAGTACTTC | CASSYSVSPGETQYF
TRBJ2-5 | NA | TRBD1 | TRBV14 | TGTGCCAGCAGGGGGACAGTCCAAGAGACCCAGTACTTC | CASRGTVQETQYF
TRBJ2-7 | NA | NA | TRBV6-2/TRBV6-3 | TGTGCCAGCAGTTACACCACACGGGGGCCCGTGGGCGAGCAGTACTTC | CASSYTTRGPVGEQYF
TRBJ2-5 | NA | NA | TRBV6-5 | TGTGCCAGCAGTTACGGGGGGTTCCTCGAAAGGGAGACCCAGTACTTC | CASSYGGFLERETQYF
TRBJ1-4 | NA | NA | TRBV11-1 | TGTGCCAGCAGCTTAGATTCCCCCTTCGTACGGAATAATGAAAAACTGTTTTTT | CASSLDSPFVRNNEKLFF
TRBJ2-3 | NA | NA | TRBV28 | TGTGCCAGCAGTTTCCAGGATTCCACTTATACGCAGTATTTT | CASSFQDSTYTQYF
TRBJ2-1 | few | NA | TRBV12-3/TRBV12-4 | TGTGCCATCAGGGGCAGGGTGGTCAATGAGCAGTTCTTC | CAIRGRVVNEQFF
TRBJ2-2 | few | TRBD1 | TRBV5-6 | TGTGCCAGCACCAACCAGGGGGCCGGGGAGCTGTTTTTT | CASTNQGAGELFF
TRBJ2-3 | few | TRBD2 | TRBV9 | TGTGCCAGCAGCGGGACTAGCGGGTTCATGGGTACGCAGTATTTT | CASSGTSGFMGTQYF
TRBJ1-1 | many | NA | TRBV12-3/TRBV12-4 | TGTGCCAGCAGCCCCCACAAGAACACTGAAGCTTTCTTT | CASSPHKNTEAFF
TRBJ2-3 | few | NA | TRBV20-1 | TGCAGTGCCATCACAGGGTCTAGCACAGATACGCAGTATTTT | CSAITGSSTDTQYF
TRBJ2-1 | few | NA | TRBV5-1 | TGCGCCAGCAGCCCCTACAGGGAAAGGACCTACAATGAGCAGTTCTTC | CASSPYRERTYNEQFF
TRBJ1-2 | few | NA | TRBV20-1 | TGCAGTGCCACGAACCCCAGGGGTAATTCTTATGGCTACACCTTC | CSATNPRGNSYGYTF
TRBJ2-3 | many | TRBD2 | TRBV5-1 | TGCGCCAGCAGCTTTCTAGCGGGGGGCATGGATACGCAGTATTTT | CASSFLAGGMDTQYF
TRBJ1-3 | NA | NA | TRBV7-2 | TGTGCCAGCAGCCCTAAGTCTGGAAACACCATATATTTT | CASSPKSGNTIYF
TRBJ2-7 | NA | TRBD1 | TRBV29-1 | TGCAGCGTTGCCGGGACAGGGCCTAACGCCCGACTGGTCTACGAGCAGTACTTC | CSVAGTGPNARLVYEQYF
TRBJ2-2 | NA | NA | TRBV6-5 | TGTGCCAGCAGTTACTCGCCCCCAGGGCTGGGAGGCACCGGGGAGCTGTTTTTT | CASSYSPPGLGGTGELFF
TRBJ2-5 | few | NA | TRBV15 | TGTGCCACCGGGAAGGCAGGGACGCGGTGGGAGACCCAGTACTTC | CATGKAGTRWETQYF